What follows are 26 T cell receptor beta chains derived from one specimen sequenced in a study of vaccination effects on CD4 cells after COVID-19. No cognate antigen is known for these TCRs. Assay used: immunoSEQ multiplex PCR; TCRdb lists only in-frame clones, some missing. This table holds just over 55,000 clones, around 73% found once. Between days 9 and 11 of culture, CD4+ T cells were separated out. Every participant took two doses of the BNT162b2 or mRNA-1273 vaccine. The sequencing used CD4+ T cells from PBMCs cultured without peptide, collected after COVID-19 vaccination. These receptors were obtained from a human donor who received a COVID-19 vaccine.

The V gene is TRBV3-1 (or the pseudogene TRBV3-2), the J gene TRBJ1-2; D is unresolved. This CDR3 spans 17 amino acids. Germline CDR1 and CDR2: LGHDT and YNNKEL (reference sequence). Trimming removed 3 bases from V and 0 bases from J, with 17 bases in between. CDR3 residues: CASSHPFKVPPNYGYTF. CDR3 DNA sequence: TGTGCCAGCAGCCACCCATTTAAGGTCCCCCCTAACTATGGCTACACCTTC.

The genes are TRBV6-2 or TRBV6-3 and TRBJ1-1; D is uncertain. Germline loops: CDR1 MNHEY, CDR2 SVGEGT. Trimming stripped 6 bases from V and 1 base from J, with 15 bases between. CDR3 length: 15 residues. The CDR3, as DNA: TGTGCCAGCAGCCCAAATCCCGACTGGAACACTGAAGCTTTCTTT. Its protein product is CASSPNPDWNTEAFF.

This rearrangement joins TRBV4-1 to TRBJ2-7; unclear D gene. This CDR3 contains 15 residues. CDR1 MGHRA and CDR2 YSYEKL come from the germline V gene. V gave up 3 bases and J gave up 3 bases, with 15 bases separating them. CDR3 region: CASSHKTRKNYEQYF. In nucleotides, the CDR3 is TGCGCCAGCAGCCACAAGACAAGGAAGAACTACGAGCAGTACTTC.

This chain connects TRBV5-1 to TRBJ2-5; 11 bases agree with TRBD1. J lost 3 bases, V lost 4 bases, and 5 bases had no gene match. Per germline, CDR1 SGHRS and CDR2 YFSETQ. The CDR3 loop spans 15 amino acids. Written as DNA, the CDR3 is TGCGCCAGCAGCCGAGGGACAGGGGGGAAAGAGACCCAGTACTTC. Translating gives CASSRGTGGKETQYF.

J is TRBJ2-3 and V is TRBV3-1 (or the pseudogene TRBV3-2); 14 nucleotides agree with TRBD2. This CDR3 region has 23 residues. J gave up 0 bases and V 0 bases, and 17 bases lay outside the gene matches. Germline V lookup: CDR1 LGHDT, CDR2 YNNKEL (reference sequence). The CDR3 region has the DNA TGTGCCAGCAGCCAAGATCATCTCTTTAGACTAGCGGGAGGGGGGGTGAGCACAGATACGCAGTATTTT. Amino acid sequence: CASSQDHLFRLAGGGVSTDTQYF.

V and J are TRBV6-6 and TRBJ1-3; the D gene is possibly TRBD1 (5 bases). The CDR3 is made up of 15 amino acids. The V gene's germline CDR1 is MNHNY and CDR2 SVGAGI (reference sequence). V shed 2 bases and J shed 3 bases, with 11 bases lying between them. The CDR3 is CASSYTGLRGNTIYF. CDR3 nucleotides: TGTGCCAGCAGTTACACAGGACTTCGTGGAAACACCATATATTTT.

This clone was observed a few times. This chain connects TRBV4-2 to TRBJ1-2, with TRBD1 matching over 7 bases. This CDR3 contains 14 residues. Germline CDR1 and CDR2: LGHNA and YNFKEQ. V lost 0 bases and J lost 5; bases outside the gene matches: 3. Here the CDR3 DNA reads TGTGCCAGCAGCCAAGATCGGACAGGATATGGCTACACCTTC. This sequence encodes CASSQDRTGYGYTF.

Only one count was recorded for this clone. This chain joins TRBV7-9 and TRBJ2-7, with D possibly TRBD2 on 5 matching bases. This CDR3 spans 16 amino acids. Germline assignment: CDR1 SEHNR and CDR2 FQNEAQ (reference sequence). The V and J ends lost 5 bases and 0 bases respectively, with 17 bases between them. The CDR3 bases are TGTGCCAGCAGCCGAACGGGCCTAGCCTTCTCCTACGAGCAGTACTTC. It is translated as CASSRTGLAFSYEQYF.

The chain joins TRBV28 to TRBJ1-5; D gene unclear. Per germline, CDR1 MDHEN and CDR2 SYDVKM. V gave up 3 bases and J gave up 6 bases, with 18 bases separating them. The CDR3 is 16 residues long. The DNA of the CDR3 is TGTGCCAGCAGTTTCTCGGGCTCCAGAGGGTCTCAGCCCCAGCATTTT. The encoded protein is CASSFSGSRGSQPQHF.

This clone occurred a few times. The CDR3 DNA reads TGTGCCACCAGCAGTCTCCAACAGGGGACTAAAGCTAACTATGGCTACACCTTC. The encoded protein is CATSSLQQGTKANYGYTF. V is TRBV15 and J is TRBJ1-2; 7 nucleotides align to TRBD1. CDR3 length equals 18 residues. The trim removed 3 bases at V and 0 bases at J, leaving 13 bases unmatched. Germline lookup yields CDR1 LNHNV and CDR2 YYDKDF (reference sequence).

V usage is TRBV28 and J usage is TRBJ1-4; tentatively, D is TRBD1 (5 bases). Looked up from germline, CDR1 is MDHEN and CDR2 is SYDVKM. The germline V and J ends were trimmed by 8 bases and 9 bases, with 28 bases remaining between them. CDR3 length equals 17 residues. The CDR3 DNA reads as TGTGCCAGCTCGACCCTCTCCGCCGGGACTCTCGGCCAAAAACTGTTTTTT. Amino acid sequence: CASSTLSAGTLGQKLFF.

V gene TRBV4-2 combines with J gene TRBJ1-1, with D possibly being TRBD1 (6 bases). Trimming took 0 bases from V and 5 from J, leaving 16 bases between them. The CDR3 runs 16 residues. Germline V gene sequence: CDR1 LGHNA, CDR2 YNFKEQ. The CDR3, as DNA: TGTGCCAGCAGCCAAGAGGGCTGGGGGCAAGGGACTGAAGCTTTCTTT. It codes for CASSQEGWGQGTEAFF.

This rearrangement joins TRBV4-3 to TRBJ1-1; 7 positions match TRBD1. This CDR3 is built from 17 residues. The germline V gene encodes CDR1 LGHNA and CDR2 YSLEER. With V trimmed by 4 bases and J by 1 base, 12 bases remained unmatched. CDR3 residues: CASSPRGLGQENTEAFF. The CDR3 DNA reads as TGCGCCAGCAGCCCAAGAGGGTTAGGACAGGAGAACACTGAAGCTTTCTTT.

This clone was seen only once. The chain is built from TRBV6-5 and TRBJ1-2, with D possibly TRBD1 on 5 matching bases. The CDR3 covers 14 residues. The V gene lost 6 bases and the J gene lost 2 bases, with 13 bases spanning the gap. Germline values: CDR1 MNHEY, CDR2 SVGAGI. This CDR3 reads CASSRDGQNYGYTF. DNA for the CDR3: TGTGCCAGCAGCCGGGACGGACAAAACTATGGCTACACCTTC.

The chain employs TRBV5-1 and TRBJ2-1; D is ambiguous. The CDR3 runs to 13 residues. Trimming shortened V by 3 bases and J by 3 bases, and 7 bases separated the two germline ends. Looked up from germline, CDR1 is SGHRS and CDR2 is YFSETQ. The CDR3 protein is CASSSSGYNEQFF. CDR3 sequence (DNA): TGCGCCAGCAGCTCCTCCGGCTACAATGAGCAGTTCTTC.

The rearrangement links TRBV5-6 to TRBJ1-1, with TRBD1 identical over 7 bases. This CDR3 spans 15 amino acids. V was clipped by 0 bases and J by 5 bases; unmatched bases: 7. CDR1 is SGHDT and CDR2 is YYEEEE in the germline V gene. The CDR3 nucleotides read TGTGCCAGCAGCTTGGTAGAGGGGGCATGGACTGAAGCTTTCTTT. The encoded protein is CASSLVEGAWTEAFF.

This clone has more than one count but fewer than ten. This chain connects TRBV7-9 to TRBJ2-2; D is ambiguous. Germline V lookup: CDR1 SEHNR, CDR2 FQNEAQ (reference sequence). The CDR3 totals 14 residues. The V gene lost 5 bases and the J gene lost 5 bases, with 12 bases spanning the gap. The CDR3 DNA follows: TGTGCCAGCAGCACCCTCGAGTGGACCGGGGAGCTGTTTTTT. It specifies CASSTLEWTGELFF.

For the CDR3, the DNA is TGTGCCACCAGTGGCGGGGGTAGCTCCTACAATGAGCAGTTCTTC. It specifies CATSGGGSSYNEQFF. V is TRBV24-1 and J is TRBJ2-1, with TRBD2 matching 7 bases. Germline trimming cut 5 bases from V and 0 bases from J; bases unmatched to any gene: 3. Per germline, CDR1 KGHDR and CDR2 SFDVKD. The length of the CDR3 is 15 residues.

The V gene is TRBV2, the J gene TRBJ2-7; TRBD1 aligns across 10 bases. The CDR3 has 14 residues. Germline assignment: CDR1 SNHLY and CDR2 FYNNEI. The V gene end was trimmed by 6 bases and the J gene end by 0 bases; junction bases not matched to a gene: 2. CDR3 coding DNA: TGTGCCAGCAGCCGGGACAGGGGCTCCTACGAGCAGTACTTC. Residues: CASSRDRGSYEQYF.

The chain links TRBV4-2 to TRBJ2-7; no firm D call. The V gene's germline CDR1 is LGHNA and CDR2 YNFKEQ. Trimming pared 0 bases from V and 1 base from J, leaving 10 bases between. CDR3 length equals 15 residues. CDR3 bases: TGTGCCAGCAGCCAAGATATCCCTGTTTCCTACGAGCAGTACTTC. Protein: CASSQDIPVSYEQYF.

The chain carries TRBV29-1 and TRBJ2-3; TRBD2 aligns across 10 bases. Looked up from germline, CDR1 is SQVTM and CDR2 is ANQGSEA. The junction had 9 bases not matched to a gene; V was cut back by 6 bases and J by 3 bases. The length of the CDR3 is 15 residues. CDR3 loop: CSVAPSGSLTDTQYF. CDR3 in DNA: TGCAGCGTGGCGCCTAGCGGGAGTCTTACAGATACGCAGTATTTT.

The chain couples TRBV6-5 to TRBJ2-2; D unresolved. This CDR3 region has 13 residues. Germline V gene sequence: CDR1 MNHEY, CDR2 SVGAGI. V lost 5 bases and J lost 13, with 17 bases in between. The CDR3 is CASSPPAGPGLFF. The CDR3 nucleotides are TGTGCCAGCAGTCCCCCCGCCGGCCCTGGGCTGTTTTTT.

This clone was seen only once. This chain links TRBV5-1 with TRBJ2-5; 7 bases are shared with TRBD2. Germline V gene data show CDR1 as SGHRS and CDR2 as YFSETQ. V was clipped by 0 bases and J by 5 bases; unmatched bases: 4. The CDR3 is made up of 14 amino acids. The CDR3 nucleotides read TGCGCCAGCAGCTTGGAGGGAGGGCGGGAGACCCAGTACTTC. Translation gives CASSLEGGRETQYF.

V usage is TRBV28 and J usage is TRBJ1-5, with TRBD1 as a possible D gene (5 bases). The CDR3 spans 15 residues. Germline-derived CDR1 and CDR2 are MDHEN and SYDVKM. Trimming removed 3 bases from V and 8 bases from J, with 17 bases in between. DNA of the CDR3: TGTGCCAGCAGTTTGGGCACAGCGAGGGACGAGCCCCAGCATTTT. Translation gives CASSLGTARDEPQHF. Drawing the rest from reference TRBV28 and TRBJ1-5, the complete variable domain is DVKVTQSSRYLVKRTGEKVFLECVQDMDHENMFWYRQDPGLGLRLIYFSYDVKMKEKGDIPEGYSVSREKKERFSLILESASTNQTSMYLCASSLGTARDEPQHFGDGTRLSIL.

The CDR3 region has the DNA TGTGCCAGCAGCCAAAGTCGGTCCGGCGAGCAGTACTTC. This encodes CASSQSRSGEQYF. The chain is built from TRBV3-1 (or the pseudogene TRBV3-2) and TRBJ2-7; D not resolved. Trimming pared 2 bases from V and 6 bases from J, leaving 11 bases between. The CDR3 sequence is 13 residues long. CDR1 and CDR2 from the germline V gene are LGHDT and YNNKEL (reference sequence).

This clone was counted a single time. The V gene is TRBV18, the J gene TRBJ1-1, with D possibly being TRBD1 (5 bases). Germline values: CDR1 KGHSH, CDR2 LQKENI. The V end lost 6 bases, the J end lost 4 bases, and 9 bases lay between the germline ends. This CDR3 is 12 amino acids long. CDR3: CASSSGSTEAFF. The CDR3 nucleotides are TGTGCCAGCTCCTCAGGGTCCACTGAAGCTTTCTTT. The variable domain in full, completed from reference TRBV18 and TRBJ1-1, reads NAGVMQNPRHLVRRRGQEARLRCSPMKGHSHVYWYRQLPEEGLKFMVYLQKENIIDESGMPKERFSAEFPKEGPSILRIQQVVRGDSAAYFCASSSGSTEAFFGQGTRLTVV.